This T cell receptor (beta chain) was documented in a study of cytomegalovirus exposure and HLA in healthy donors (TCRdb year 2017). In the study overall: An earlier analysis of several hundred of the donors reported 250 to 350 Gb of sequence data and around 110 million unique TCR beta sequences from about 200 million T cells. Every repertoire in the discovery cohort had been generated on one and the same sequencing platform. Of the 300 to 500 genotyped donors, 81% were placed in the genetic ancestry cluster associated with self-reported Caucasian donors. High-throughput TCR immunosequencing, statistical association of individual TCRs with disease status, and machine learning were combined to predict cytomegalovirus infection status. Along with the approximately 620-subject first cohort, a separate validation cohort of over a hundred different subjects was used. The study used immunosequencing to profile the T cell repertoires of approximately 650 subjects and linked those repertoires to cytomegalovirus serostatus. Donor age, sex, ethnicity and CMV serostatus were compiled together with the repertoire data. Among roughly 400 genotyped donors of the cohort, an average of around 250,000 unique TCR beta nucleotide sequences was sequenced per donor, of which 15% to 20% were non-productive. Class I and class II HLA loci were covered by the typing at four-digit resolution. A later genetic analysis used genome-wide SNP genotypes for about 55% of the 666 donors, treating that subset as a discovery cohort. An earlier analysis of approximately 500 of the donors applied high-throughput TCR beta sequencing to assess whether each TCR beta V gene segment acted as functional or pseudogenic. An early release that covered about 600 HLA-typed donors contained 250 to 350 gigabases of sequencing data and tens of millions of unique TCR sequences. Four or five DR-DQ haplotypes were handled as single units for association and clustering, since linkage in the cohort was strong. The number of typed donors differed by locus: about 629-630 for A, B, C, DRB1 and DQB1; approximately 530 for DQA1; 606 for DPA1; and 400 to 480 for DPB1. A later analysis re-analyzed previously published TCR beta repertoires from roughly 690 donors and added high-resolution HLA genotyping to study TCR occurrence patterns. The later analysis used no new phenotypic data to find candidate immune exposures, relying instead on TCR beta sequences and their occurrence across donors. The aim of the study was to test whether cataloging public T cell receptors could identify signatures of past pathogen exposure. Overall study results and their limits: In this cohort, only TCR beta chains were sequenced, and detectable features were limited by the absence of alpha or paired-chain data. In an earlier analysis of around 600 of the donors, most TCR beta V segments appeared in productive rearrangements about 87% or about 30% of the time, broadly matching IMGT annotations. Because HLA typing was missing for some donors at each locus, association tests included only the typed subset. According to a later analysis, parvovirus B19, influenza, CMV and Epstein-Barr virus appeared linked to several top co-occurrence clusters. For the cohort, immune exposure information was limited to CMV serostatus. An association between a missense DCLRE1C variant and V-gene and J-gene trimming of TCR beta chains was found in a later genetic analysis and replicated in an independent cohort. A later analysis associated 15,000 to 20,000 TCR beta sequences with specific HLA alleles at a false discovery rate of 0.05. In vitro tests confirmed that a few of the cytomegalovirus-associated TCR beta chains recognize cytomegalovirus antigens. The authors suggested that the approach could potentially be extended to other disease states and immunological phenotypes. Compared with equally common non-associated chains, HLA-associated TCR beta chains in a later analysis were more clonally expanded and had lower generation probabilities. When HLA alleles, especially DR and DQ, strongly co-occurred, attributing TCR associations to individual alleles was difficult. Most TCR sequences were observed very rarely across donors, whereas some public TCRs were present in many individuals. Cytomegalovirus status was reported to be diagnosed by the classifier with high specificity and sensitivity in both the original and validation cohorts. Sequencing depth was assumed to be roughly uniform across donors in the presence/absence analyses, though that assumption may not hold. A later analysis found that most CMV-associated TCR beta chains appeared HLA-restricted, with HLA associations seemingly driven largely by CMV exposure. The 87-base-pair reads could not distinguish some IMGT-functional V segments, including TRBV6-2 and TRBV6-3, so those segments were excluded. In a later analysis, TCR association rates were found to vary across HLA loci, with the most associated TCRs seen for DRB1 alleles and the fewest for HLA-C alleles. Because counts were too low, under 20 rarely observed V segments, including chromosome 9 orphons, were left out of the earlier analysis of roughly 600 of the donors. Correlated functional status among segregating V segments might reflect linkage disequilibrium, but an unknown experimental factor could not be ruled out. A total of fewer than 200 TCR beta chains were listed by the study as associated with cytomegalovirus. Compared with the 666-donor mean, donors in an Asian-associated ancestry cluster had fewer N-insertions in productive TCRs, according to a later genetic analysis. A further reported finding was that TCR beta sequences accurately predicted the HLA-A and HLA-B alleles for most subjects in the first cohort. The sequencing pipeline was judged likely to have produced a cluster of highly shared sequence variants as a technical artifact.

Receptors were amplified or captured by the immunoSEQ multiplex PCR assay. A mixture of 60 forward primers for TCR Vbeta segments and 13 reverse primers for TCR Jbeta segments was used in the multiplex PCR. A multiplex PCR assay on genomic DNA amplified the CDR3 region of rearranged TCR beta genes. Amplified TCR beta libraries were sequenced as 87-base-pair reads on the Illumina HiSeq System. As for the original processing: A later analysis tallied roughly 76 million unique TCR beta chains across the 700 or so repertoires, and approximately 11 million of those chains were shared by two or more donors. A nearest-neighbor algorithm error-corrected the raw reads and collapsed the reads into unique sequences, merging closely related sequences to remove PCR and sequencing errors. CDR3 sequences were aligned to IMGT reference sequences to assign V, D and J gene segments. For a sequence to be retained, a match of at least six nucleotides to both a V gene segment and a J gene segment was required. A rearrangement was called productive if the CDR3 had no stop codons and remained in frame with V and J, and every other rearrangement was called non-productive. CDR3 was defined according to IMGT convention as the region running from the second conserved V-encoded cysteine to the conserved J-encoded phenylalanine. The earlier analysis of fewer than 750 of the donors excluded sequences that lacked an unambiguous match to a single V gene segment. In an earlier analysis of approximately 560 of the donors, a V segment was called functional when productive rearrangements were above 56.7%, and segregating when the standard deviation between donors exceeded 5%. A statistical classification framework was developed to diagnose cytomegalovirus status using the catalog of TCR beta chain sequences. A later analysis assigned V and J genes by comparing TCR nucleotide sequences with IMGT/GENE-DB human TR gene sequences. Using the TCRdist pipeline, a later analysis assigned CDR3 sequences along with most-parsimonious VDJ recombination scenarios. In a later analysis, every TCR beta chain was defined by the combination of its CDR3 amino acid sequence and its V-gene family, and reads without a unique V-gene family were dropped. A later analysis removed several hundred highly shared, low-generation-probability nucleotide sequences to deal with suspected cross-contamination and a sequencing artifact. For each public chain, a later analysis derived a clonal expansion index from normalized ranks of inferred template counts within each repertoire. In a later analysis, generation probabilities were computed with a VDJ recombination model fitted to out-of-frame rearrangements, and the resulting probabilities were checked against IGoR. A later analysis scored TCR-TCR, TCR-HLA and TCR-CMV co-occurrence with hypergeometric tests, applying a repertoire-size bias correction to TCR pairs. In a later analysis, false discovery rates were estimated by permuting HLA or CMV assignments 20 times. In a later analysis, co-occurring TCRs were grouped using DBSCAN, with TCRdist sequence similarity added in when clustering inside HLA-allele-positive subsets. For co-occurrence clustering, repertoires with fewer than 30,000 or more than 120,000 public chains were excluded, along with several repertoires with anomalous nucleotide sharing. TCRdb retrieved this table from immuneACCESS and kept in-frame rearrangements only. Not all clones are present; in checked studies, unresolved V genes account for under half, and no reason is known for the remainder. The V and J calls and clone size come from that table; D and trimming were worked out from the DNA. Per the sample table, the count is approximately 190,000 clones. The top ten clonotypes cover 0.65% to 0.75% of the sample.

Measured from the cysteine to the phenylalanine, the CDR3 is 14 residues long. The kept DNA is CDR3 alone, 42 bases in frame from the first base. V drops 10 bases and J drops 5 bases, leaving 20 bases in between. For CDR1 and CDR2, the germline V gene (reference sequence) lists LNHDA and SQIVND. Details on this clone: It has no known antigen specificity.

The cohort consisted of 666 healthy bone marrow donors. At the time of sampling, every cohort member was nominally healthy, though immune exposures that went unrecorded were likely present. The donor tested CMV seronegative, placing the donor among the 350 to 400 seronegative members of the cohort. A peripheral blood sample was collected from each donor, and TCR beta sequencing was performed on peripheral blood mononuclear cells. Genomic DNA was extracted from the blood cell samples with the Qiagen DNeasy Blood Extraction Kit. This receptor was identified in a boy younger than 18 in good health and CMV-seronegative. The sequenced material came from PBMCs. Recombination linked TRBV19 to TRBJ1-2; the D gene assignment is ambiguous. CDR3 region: CATSLLGRNYGYTF. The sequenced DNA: TGTGCCACCTCATTGCTTGGGAGGAATTATGGCTACACCTTC.